The 32 T cell receptor beta chains below were found in one sample sequenced in a study of blood T cell repertoires in COVID-19. Sequenced by immunoSEQ multiplex PCR; TCRdb stores in-frame clones only, minus some. The table includes approximately 200,000 clones, roughly 83% detected once. Sequencing was carried out using peripheral blood. The receptors were gathered from a woman in her thirties or forties with COVID-19, enrolled during active disease.

The V gene is TRBV5-4, the J gene TRBJ1-5; D is undetermined. The germline V gene has CDR1 SGHNT and CDR2 YYREEE (reference sequence). Deletions cut 4 bases from V and 2 bases from J, with 13 bases between. CDR3 length equals 15 residues. The CDR3 reads CASSPGPKGNQPQHF. Written as DNA, the CDR3 is TGTGCCAGCAGCCCGGGTCCGAAAGGCAATCAGCCCCAGCATTTT.

V gene TRBV29-1 combines with J gene TRBJ2-1, with 8 bases fitting TRBD1. The germline CDR1 and CDR2 sequences are SQVTM and ANQGSEA. V dropped 6 bases and J dropped 8; count of bases not matched to a gene: 9. The CDR3 has 13 amino acids. In nucleotides, the CDR3 is TGCAGCGTGACACGGACAGGGACCCATGAGCAGTTCTTC. Its translation is CSVTRTGTHEQFF.

V usage is TRBV5-1 and J usage is TRBJ2-7; D may be TRBD2 (6 bases). The CDR3 spans 15 residues. V shed 0 bases and J shed 3 bases, with 13 bases lying between them. The V gene's germline CDR1 is SGHRS and CDR2 YFSETQ. CDR3 sequence (DNA): TGCGCCAGCAGCTTGGCCGGGGGACGGGTCTACGAGCAGTACTTC. It is translated as CASSLAGGRVYEQYF.

This chain links TRBV27 with TRBJ2-7; D remains ambiguous. Trimming stripped 2 bases from V and 3 bases from J, with 8 bases between. CDR1 MNHEY and CDR2 SMNVEV come from the germline V gene (reference sequence). This CDR3 comprises 13 residues. The CDR3 region has the DNA TGTGCCAGCAGTTTACGCGGTCTCTACGAGCAGTACTTC. Protein sequence: CASSLRGLYEQYF.

J is TRBJ2-7 and V is TRBV5-1; TRBD1 matches at 9 bases. This CDR3 has 17 residues. J was trimmed by 5 bases and V by 4 bases; bases with no gene match: 16. In germline, CDR1 is SGHRS, CDR2 YFSETQ. The CDR3 DNA sequence: TGCGCCAGCAGCCCGCAAAATGCGGGACAGGGAATGCACGAGCAGTACTTC. Protein product: CASSPQNAGQGMHEQYF.

V gene TRBV6-5 combines with J gene TRBJ1-1, with 7 bases aligning to TRBD1. V was pared by 7 bases and J by 3 bases, with 8 bases of the junction left unmatched. Germline CDR1 MNHEY, CDR2 SVGAGI. This CDR3 comprises 14 residues. CDR3 sequence: CASKQAGQDTEAFF. For the CDR3, the DNA is TGTGCCAGCAAACAGGCAGGACAGGACACTGAAGCTTTCTTT.

This clone was picked up a small number of times. V is TRBV11-1 and J is TRBJ2-7; D not resolved. Germline V gene lookup returns CDR1 SGHAT and CDR2 FQDESV (reference sequence). The V and J ends lost 2 bases and 3 bases respectively, with 5 bases between them. The CDR3 is made up of 12 amino acids. CDR3 bases: TGTGCCAGCAGCTTACGCGGCTACGAGCAGTACTTC. Translated: CASSLRGYEQYF.

The genes are TRBV5-1 and TRBJ2-2; the D gene is possibly TRBD1 (5 bases). The CDR3 covers 14 residues. V was pared by 5 bases and J by 5 bases, with 13 bases between. Germline V lookup: CDR1 SGHRS, CDR2 YFSETQ. The CDR3, as DNA: TGCGCCAGCAGGCGGCAGGGCGAGACCGGGGAGCTGTTTTTT. This sequence encodes CASRRQGETGELFF.

The chain couples TRBV19 to TRBJ1-3; D unclear. Trimming shortened V by 5 bases and J by 7 bases, and 9 bases separated the two germline ends. Germline assignment: CDR1 LNHDA and CDR2 SQIVND (reference sequence). There are 12 residues in the CDR3. The CDR3 bases are TGTGCCAGTAGTCCCGGAGGGAACACCATATATTTT. This gives the protein CASSPGGNTIYF.

CDR3: CAWRLQGANEKLFF. CDR3 nucleotide sequence: TGTGCCTGGAGGCTTCAAGGGGCGAATGAAAAACTGTTTTTT. The chain combines TRBV30 with TRBJ1-4; possibly TRBD1 for D (5 bases). The CDR3 is 14 residues long. CDR1 and CDR2 (germline): GTSNPN, SVGIG (reference sequence). V was trimmed by 3 bases and J by 5 bases, leaving 13 bases between them.

The chain links TRBV7-9 to TRBJ1-1; 7 bases agree with TRBD1. The CDR3 loop spans 14 amino acids. The germline V gene has CDR1 SEHNR and CDR2 FQNEAQ (reference sequence). J was trimmed by 6 bases and V by 5 bases; bases with no gene match: 9. The CDR3 bases are TGTGCCAGCAGCCCAACTACAGGGGAACCTGAAGCTTTCTTT. Amino acid sequence: CASSPTTGEPEAFF.

The V gene is TRBV6-5, the J gene TRBJ2-3, with D maybe TRBD2 (5 bases). Germline CDR1 is MNHEY and CDR2 is SVGAGI. This CDR3 is 14 amino acids long. V shed 2 bases and J shed 3 bases, with 9 bases lying between them. CDR3 nucleotide sequence: TGTGCCAGCAGTTACGGGGAGAGGACAGATACGCAGTATTTT. It yields the protein CASSYGERTDTQYF.

This clone was recorded at least ten times. V is TRBV6-4 and J is TRBJ1-2, with TRBD1 matching 9 bases. CDR3 length equals 14 residues. Germline-derived CDR1 and CDR2 are MRHNA and SNTAGT. V lost 4 bases to trimming and J lost 6 bases; unmatched junction nucleotides: 6. CDR3 sequence reads: CASSATGTGHGYTF. CDR3 nucleotide sequence: TGTGCCAGCAGTGCGACCGGGACAGGGCATGGCTACACCTTC.

V and J are TRBV19 and TRBJ2-7; unclear D gene. Germline values: CDR1 LNHDA, CDR2 SQIVND (reference sequence). This CDR3 spans 14 amino acids. The V end lost 6 bases, the J end lost 2 bases, and 14 bases lay between the germline ends. Here the CDR3 reads CASSSRHIAYEQYF. The CDR3, as DNA: TGTGCCAGTAGCAGCAGACACATCGCCTACGAGCAGTACTTC.

This clone was observed once. The chain couples TRBV29-1 to TRBJ1-1; D is unclear. V shed 5 bases and J shed 4 bases, with 11 bases lying between them. The CDR3 length is 12 residues. The germline gives CDR1 SQVTM, CDR2 ANQGSEA. This CDR3 reads CSVSGPSTEAFF. The CDR3 DNA follows: TGCAGCGTTTCTGGGCCCAGCACTGAAGCTTTCTTT.

The chain carries TRBV6-5 and TRBJ2-7, with 10 bases identical to TRBD1. Germline V CDR1 and CDR2: MNHEY, SVGAGI. CDR3 length equals 14 residues. The junction had 6 bases not matched to a gene; V was cut back by 5 bases and J by 5 bases. Here the CDR3 DNA reads TGTGCCAGCAGTAGGGGACAGGGGATGAACGAGCAGTACTTC. It yields the protein CASSRGQGMNEQYF.

This clone was seen more than once but under ten times. The rearrangement joins TRBV7-2 to TRBJ1-6, with D maybe TRBD1 (6 bases). Germline V lookup: CDR1 SGHTA, CDR2 FQGNSA. The CDR3 loop spans 16 amino acids. V lost 5 bases, J lost 6 bases, and 17 bases lay in between. The CDR3 spells CASSATGKPFNSPLHF. The DNA of the CDR3 is TGTGCCAGCAGCGCAACAGGGAAGCCCTTTAATTCACCCCTCCACTTT.

The table lists this clone with a few counts. The chain employs TRBV5-4 and TRBJ1-4; tentatively, D is TRBD1 (6 bases). In germline, CDR1 is SGHNT, CDR2 YYREEE (reference sequence). The CDR3 contains 16 residues. V was trimmed by 0 bases and J by 5 bases, leaving 14 bases between them. CDR3 sequence reads: CASSLGGQTQNEKLFF. The CDR3 DNA reads TGTGCCAGCAGCTTGGGAGGACAGACTCAAAATGAAAAACTGTTTTTT.

The V call is TRBV19, the J call TRBJ1-1; TRBD1 aligns across 7 bases. J gave up 5 bases and V 5 bases, and 8 bases lay outside the gene matches. This CDR3 region has 14 residues. From germline, CDR1 is LNHDA and CDR2 SQIVND (reference sequence). The CDR3 coding sequence is TGTGCCAGTAGTGCGACAGGGCTCTCTACTGAAGCTTTCTTT. This encodes CASSATGLSTEAFF.

The chain has TRBV2 and TRBJ1-2; the D gene is possibly TRBD1 (5 bases). Germline CDR1 is SNHLY and CDR2 is FYNNEI. V was cut by 5 bases and J by 2 bases, with 12 bases left in between. The CDR3 is 14 residues long. In nucleotides, the CDR3 is TGTGCCAGCAGTCTGCGGACAAACAACTATGGCTACACCTTC. It codes for CASSLRTNNYGYTF.

This chain connects TRBV6-5 to TRBJ2-1, with 7 bases aligning to TRBD2. Losses at the gene ends were 6 bases for V and 0 bases for J; bases not matched to a gene: 5. The CDR3 sequence is 15 residues long. Germline loops: CDR1 MNHEY, CDR2 SVGAGI. CDR3 sequence: CASRRGGSSYNEQFF. The CDR3, as DNA: TGTGCCAGCAGACGAGGCGGGAGCTCCTACAATGAGCAGTTCTTC.

This clone was observed a few times. The chain uses TRBV2 and TRBJ2-7; D gene ambiguous. This CDR3 is built from 14 residues. CDR1 is SNHLY and CDR2 is FYNNEI in the germline V gene. The ends were cut back, 7 bases at V and 0 bases at J, with 13 bases in the middle. The CDR3 region has the DNA TGTGCCAGCACCAACCGAGGCAGCTCCTACGAGCAGTACTTC. Protein: CASTNRGSSYEQYF.

This rearrangement joins TRBV19 to TRBJ1-5, with unresolved D. Trimming stripped 5 bases from V and 0 bases from J, with 11 bases between. This CDR3 region has 15 residues. Germline loops: CDR1 LNHDA, CDR2 SQIVND (reference sequence). CDR3 region: CASSGEGRSNQPQHF. CDR3 coding DNA: TGTGCCAGTAGTGGAGAGGGCCGTAGCAATCAGCCCCAGCATTTT. Full variable domain (rest looked up from reference TRBV19 and TRBJ1-5): DGGITQSPKYLFRKEGQNVTLSCEQNLNHDAMYWYRQDPGQGLRLIYYSQIVNDFQKGDIAEGYSVSREKKESFPLTVTSAQKNPTAFYLCASSGEGRSNQPQHFGDGTRLSIL.

The rearrangement links TRBV10-2 to TRBJ2-3; possible D gene TRBD2, 7 bases. Germline V CDR1 and CDR2: WSHSY, SAAADI. Trimming stripped 10 bases from V and 1 base from J, with 21 bases between. CDR3 size: 16 residues. The CDR3 region is CATLLGGAGGTDTQYF. CDR3 coding DNA: TGCGCCACTCTTCTGGGGGGGGCAGGTGGCACAGATACGCAGTATTTT.

This sequence joins TRBV5-1 and TRBJ2-2; 8 bases map to TRBD1. The J segment lost 7 bases and the V segment lost 4 bases, leaving 6 bases of the junction unmatched. The CDR3 is 14 residues long. Germline CDR1 and CDR2: SGHRS and YFSETQ. The CDR3 DNA reads TGCGCCAGCAGCAGGGGACAGGCCGGCGGGGAGCTGTTTTTT. Protein product: CASSRGQAGGELFF.

The chain links TRBV2 to TRBJ1-1, with 9 bases that match TRBD1. Germline lookup yields CDR1 SNHLY and CDR2 FYNNEI. This CDR3 spans 17 amino acids. Trimming took 3 bases from V and 5 from J; bases not matched to a gene: 13. The CDR3 DNA sequence: TGTGCCAGCAGTGATAGGGGAGTACAGGGGGCGAATACTGAAGCTTTCTTT. This translates into CASSDRGVQGANTEAFF.

This chain joins TRBV5-4 and TRBJ1-2; 7 bases are a match to TRBD1. J lost 2 bases, V lost 3 bases, and 1 base had no gene match. This CDR3 is 13 amino acids long. The germline V gene has CDR1 SGHNT and CDR2 YYREEE (reference sequence). CDR3 in amino acids: CASSSTGNYGYTF. The CDR3 region has the DNA TGTGCCAGCAGCTCGACAGGGAACTATGGCTACACCTTC.

The chain employs TRBV12-5 and TRBJ2-1, with 9 bases identical to TRBD2. Germline values: CDR1 LGHNT, CDR2 FRNRAP. With 5 bases clipped from V and 4 bases from J, the junction kept 15 bases outside the gene matches. CDR3 length: 18 amino acids. The CDR3 protein is CASGATQKMGLAYNEQFF. CDR3 DNA sequence: TGTGCTAGTGGTGCAACCCAAAAAATGGGACTAGCTTACAATGAGCAGTTCTTC.

The rearrangement links TRBV7-2 to TRBJ2-4; TRBD2 agrees at 8 bases. From germline, CDR1 is SGHTA and CDR2 FQGNSA. There are 17 residues in the CDR3. V lost 1 base, J lost 2 bases, and 7 bases stayed unmatched. CDR3 nucleotide sequence: TGTGCCAGCAGCTTAGTTGCGGGGGGCATTTCCAAAAACATTCAGTACTTC. It encodes CASSLVAGGISKNIQYF.

This clone was seen only once. The chain employs TRBV19 and TRBJ1-2, with TRBD1 matching 9 bases. Losses at the gene ends were 3 bases for V and 2 bases for J; bases not matched to a gene: 10. CDR3 length: 17 amino acids. From germline, CDR1 is LNHDA and CDR2 SQIVND (reference sequence). The chain's CDR3 is CASSIEWGQGGNYGYTF. In nucleotides, the CDR3 is TGTGCCAGTAGTATCGAGTGGGGACAGGGCGGAAACTATGGCTACACCTTC.

This clone appeared once. V and J are TRBV30 and TRBJ2-7; maybe TRBD1 (6 bases). This CDR3 spans 15 amino acids. V was cut by 0 bases and J by 0 bases, with 12 bases left in between. Germline V gene data show CDR1 as GTSNPN and CDR2 as SVGIG (reference sequence). CDR3 bases: TGTGCCTGGAGTGTACCGGGGACAAACTCCTACGAGCAGTACTTC. This encodes CAWSVPGTNSYEQYF.

This chain connects TRBV7-9 to TRBJ1-5; 8 bases map to TRBD1. The CDR3 contains 14 residues. Germline V CDR1 and CDR2: SEHNR, FQNEAQ (reference sequence). J gave up 6 bases and V 6 bases, and 7 bases lay outside the gene matches. The CDR3 is CASSPGQEGQPQHF. In nucleotides, the CDR3 is TGTGCCAGCAGTCCGGGACAGGAGGGTCAGCCCCAGCATTTT. The full variable domain, its missing parts supplied by reference TRBV7-9 and TRBJ1-5, is DTGVSQNPRHKITKRGQNVTFRCDPISEHNRLYWYRQTLGQGPEFLTYFQNEAQLEKSRLLSDRFSAERPKGSFSTLEIQRTEQGDSAMYLCASSPGQEGQPQHFGDGTRLSIL.